The clone carrying this T cell receptor (beta chain) was picked up a small number of times. Its antigen is undetermined. This entry is derived from a study of T cell responses to AZD1222 COVID-19 vaccine. CDR1 MDHEN and CDR2 SYDVKM come from the germline V gene. V was pared by 3 bases and J by 9 bases, with 9 bases between. The CDR3 has 12 amino acids. Clones were sequenced by immunoSEQ multiplex PCR, and TCRdb holds only the in-frame ones, with some missing. The sample records about 73,000 clones, 70% to 90% being singletons. Findings of the study overall: Reportedly, close to half of spike-specific TCRs are directed against unmutated variant regions. Spike-spanning, vaccine-associated CD4 TCRs were dominant at 160-218 and 743-854. Increases in Spike-specific TCR breadth and depth were seen after two AZD1222 doses.

The starting material was peripheral blood, obtained on day 0 of AZD1222 vaccination. The V and J genes are TRBV28 and TRBJ2-1, with D unresolved. The sequence was obtained from an adult in good health. DNA of the CDR3: TGTGCCAGCAGTTTCGGTAAGGGTGAGCAGTTCTTC. Residues: CASSFGKGEQFF.